Listed below are T cell receptor beta chains from one sample, sequenced in a study of vaccination and CD4 T cells after COVID-19. TCRdb ran MiXCR on the PCR reads and lists one entry per CDR3 protein. This table holds about 15,000 distinct CDR3 sequences, 51% found once. Their antigen targets remain unknown. Sequencing input: CD4+ T cells from blood, cultured in vitro. Every receptor here comes from a human donor who had recovered from COVID-19. Each CDR3 is given with its conserved first and last residue. A D gene is named only where the DNA matches it firmly. The size entry is marked missing in some rows and otherwise reads once, few, many or a size class.

v_gene	j_gene	d_gene	abundance	CDR3nt	CDR3aa
TRBV30	TRBJ1-1	TRBD1	once	TGTGCCTCCCACAGGGGAAGGGCTGAAGCTTTCTTT	CASHRGRAEAFF
TRBV9	TRBJ2-5	-	-	TGTGCCAGCAGCGTAGTGCAGAGTCGGAGGGAGGTGTGCACAAAGACCCAGTACTTC	CASSVVQSRREVCTKTQYF
TRBV27	TRBJ1-2	-	-	TGTGCCAGCAGTTTAGCCCAGGGCAACCTCTATGGCTACACCTTC	CASSLAQGNLYGYTF
TRBV7-9	TRBJ2-3	-	few	TGTGCCAGCATCAAGGGATCGGGGGTCCCGCAGTATTTT	CASIKGSGVPQYF
TRBV7-2	TRBJ2-3	-	few	TGTGCCAGCAGACCCCAGGGGCCTCGGGGAGATACGCAGTATTTT	CASRPQGPRGDTQYF
TRBV5-4	TRBJ2-7	-	few	TGTGCCAGCAGCTTGCAATCCGGGCGCTCCTACGAGCAGTACTTC	CASSLQSGRSYEQYF
TRBV15	TRBJ2-7	-	once	TGTGCCACCAGCAGAGATAAGAACAACGAGCAGTACTTC	CATSRDKNNEQYF
TRBV7-2	TRBJ2-3	-	once	TGTGCCAGCAGCTCATTAACGAGCACAGATACGCAGTATTTT	CASSSLTSTDTQYF
TRBV20-1	TRBJ2-5	-	few	TGCAGTGCTAGGGCCAACCAAGAGACCCAGTACTTC	CSARANQETQYF
TRBV30	TRBJ1-1	-	few	TGTGCCTGGAGTTCCGGGGGGCGGACTGAAGCTTTCTTT	CAWSSGGRTEAFF
TRBV7-2	TRBJ2-7	-	few	TGTGCCAGCAGCCCAGAGATAGGCGGAGCCTACGAGCAGTACTTC	CASSPEIGGAYEQYF
TRBV20-1	TRBJ2-7	-	-	TGCAGTGCTAGAACAGTTTCCTACGAGCAGTACTTC	CSARTVSYEQYF
TRBV9	TRBJ2-5	TRBD1	few	TGTGCCAGCAGCGTAGAGGCGGGACAGGGGGAGACCCAGTACTTC	CASSVEAGQGETQYF
TRBV7-8	TRBJ1-1	TRBD1	-	TGTGCCAGCAGTTTACAGGGGTACACTGAAGCTTTCTTT	CASSLQGYTEAFF
TRBV18	TRBJ2-5	-	-	TGTGCCAGCTCACCACAACGCGGACAAGAGACCCAGTACTTC	CASSPQRGQETQYF
TRBV19	TRBJ1-4	-	once	TGTGCCAGTAGTCCGGCAATAGGACTGTTTTTT	CASSPAIGLFF
TRBV19	TRBJ1-2	-	-	TGTGCCAGTAGTAAGGCCCCTCGGGGAGGGGACTATGGCTACACCTTC	CASSKAPRGGDYGYTF
TRBV15	TRBJ1-5	-	-	TGTGCCACCAGCAGGATGGGGGGGCTTCAGCCCCAGCATTTT	CATSRMGGLQPQHF
TRBV5-6	TRBJ2-2	-	-	TGTGCCAGCAGCTCCGGGACCGGCAGGGTCGGGGAGCTGTTTTTT	CASSSGTGRVGELFF
TRBV7-2	TRBJ2-7	TRBD2	-	TGTGCCAGCAGCTCCCCGACTAGCGGGGGGGGCGAGCAGTACTTC	CASSSPTSGGGEQYF
TRBV11-3	TRBJ1-1	-	few	TGTGCCAGCAGCTTAGTTGGGCCTGAAGCTTTCTTT	CASSLVGPEAFF
TRBV11-3	TRBJ2-7	TRBD2	once	TGTGCCAGCAGCCCTAACGGACTAGCGGGAAGGAACGAGCAGTACTTC	CASSPNGLAGRNEQYF
TRBV19	TRBJ1-5	-	-	TGTGCCAGTAGTAGCGGTCAGCCCCAGCATTTT	CASSSGQPQHF
TRBV6-2/TRBV6-3	TRBJ2-1	TRBD2	-	TGTGCCAGCACTCTAGCGGGGTTCCCAAATGAGCAGTTCTTC	CASTLAGFPNEQFF
TRBV2	TRBJ1-5	-	few	TGTGCCAGCAGTGACAGGGCACTCAATCAGCCCCAGCATTTT	CASSDRALNQPQHF
TRBV7-2	TRBJ1-5	-	few	TGTGCCAGCAGCTTTGGCATTAATCAGCCCCAGCATTTT	CASSFGINQPQHF
TRBV6-2/TRBV6-3	TRBJ1-5	TRBD1	-	TGTGCCAGTAGTTACCCAGGGGGGCAGCCCCAGCATTTT	CASSYPGGQPQHF
TRBV2	TRBJ2-2	-	few	TGTGCCAGCAGTCCCTTTCCCGGGGAGCTGTTTTTT	CASSPFPGELFF
TRBV7-2	TRBJ2-3	TRBD2	-	TGTGCCAGCAGCGGGCAAGGACTAGCGGGAGTCCCCTCAGATACGCAGTATTTT	CASSGQGLAGVPSDTQYF
TRBV19	TRBJ1-6	TRBD1	few	TGTGCCAGTAGTCCCGGACAGGGATCCTCCTATAATTCACCCCTCCACTTT	CASSPGQGSSYNSPLHF
TRBV5-1	TRBJ2-1	TRBD2	-	TGCGCCAGCAGCTTGGGGGGGACTAGCGCCCATGAGCAGTTCTTC	CASSLGGTSAHEQFF
TRBV6-2/TRBV6-3	TRBJ2-7	-	-	TGTGCCAGCAGTGGGATGGGCAGACGGGGCTACGAGCAGTACTTC	CASSGMGRRGYEQYF
TRBV19	TRBJ1-1	-	-	TGTGCCAGTAGTCCCCGAGGGGGGAGGAGAGAAGCTTTCTTT	CASSPRGGRREAFF
TRBV12-3/TRBV12-4	TRBJ2-1	-	-	TGTGCCAGTACCTTTCTCGGGGGCGCCCTCAATGAGCAGTTCTTC	CASTFLGGALNEQFF
TRBV7-9	TRBJ1-1	TRBD1	-	TGTGCCAGCAGCCTAGACAGGGGGGTCACTGAAGCTTTCTTT	CASSLDRGVTEAFF
TRBV3-1	TRBJ1-2	-	-	TGTGCCAGCTCGGGGGGGAACTATGGCTACACCTTC	CASSGGNYGYTF
TRBV7-2	TRBJ2-4	-	few	TGTGCCAGCAGCTTAGGAGGGGATGGAGCCAAAAACATTCAGTACTTC	CASSLGGDGAKNIQYF
TRBV24-1	TRBJ2-2	-	-	TGTGCCACCACCCGGGACAACTACACCGGGGAGCTGTTTTTT	CATTRDNYTGELFF
TRBV10-2	TRBJ1-1	-	-	TGCGCCAGCAGTGAGTCAGGGGGTGGAACTGAAGCTTTCTTT	CASSESGGGTEAFF
TRBV11-2	TRBJ2-7	-	medium-sized	TGTGCCAGCAGCTTAGGGGTGGGGGGATCCTACGAGCAGTACTTC	CASSLGVGGSYEQYF
TRBV6-1	TRBJ1-2	TRBD1	-	TGTGCCAGCACCGAGAGGGGGACAGGGGTGGGAGCCTATGGCTACACCTTC	CASTERGTGVGAYGYTF